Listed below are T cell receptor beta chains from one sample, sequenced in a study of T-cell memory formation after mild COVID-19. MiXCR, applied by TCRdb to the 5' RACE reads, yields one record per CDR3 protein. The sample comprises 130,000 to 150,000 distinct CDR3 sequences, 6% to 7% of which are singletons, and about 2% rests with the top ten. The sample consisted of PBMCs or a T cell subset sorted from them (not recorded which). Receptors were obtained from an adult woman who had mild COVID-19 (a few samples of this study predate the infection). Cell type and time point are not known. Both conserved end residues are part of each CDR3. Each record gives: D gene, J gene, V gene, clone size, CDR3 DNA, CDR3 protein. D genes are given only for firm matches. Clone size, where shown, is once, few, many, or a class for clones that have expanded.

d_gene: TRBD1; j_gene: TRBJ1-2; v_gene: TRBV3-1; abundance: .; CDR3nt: TGTGCCAGACCGGGACAGGATGGCTACAACTTC; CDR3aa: CARPGQDGYNF
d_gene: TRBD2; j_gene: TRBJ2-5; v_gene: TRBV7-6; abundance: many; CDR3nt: TGTGCCAGCAGCGCTCTAGCGGGGGGGCCAGAGACCCAGTACTTC; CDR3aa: CASSALAGGPETQYF
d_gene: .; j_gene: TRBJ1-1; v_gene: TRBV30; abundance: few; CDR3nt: TGTGCCTGGAGTTGGGCGTACACTGAAGCTTTCTTT; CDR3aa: CAWSWAYTEAFF
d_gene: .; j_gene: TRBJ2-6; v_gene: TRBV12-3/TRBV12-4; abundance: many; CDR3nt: TGTGCCAGCAGTCCCCCGGGACAATCCAACCGGGCCAACGTCCTGACTTTC; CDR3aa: CASSPPGQSNRANVLTF
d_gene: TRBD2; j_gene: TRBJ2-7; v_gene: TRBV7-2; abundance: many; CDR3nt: TGTGCCAGCAGCCCCCTCCAGCGGGAGTGGGAGCAGTACTTC; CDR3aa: CASSPLQREWEQYF
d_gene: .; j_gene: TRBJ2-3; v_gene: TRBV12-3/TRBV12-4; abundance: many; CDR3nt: TGTGCCAGCAGTTTAGCTAGGGAGACAGATACGCAGTATTTT; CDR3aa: CASSLARETDTQYF
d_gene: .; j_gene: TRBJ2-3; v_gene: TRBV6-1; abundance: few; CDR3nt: TGTGCCAGCAGCTACGTTGCGTCTCGCTTTCTATCTAGCACAGATACGCAGTATTTT; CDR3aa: CASSYVASRFLSSTDTQYF
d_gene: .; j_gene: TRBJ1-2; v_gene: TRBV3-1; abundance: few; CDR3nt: TGTGCCAGCAGCTACTCCGGGCCTAACTATGGCTACACCTTC; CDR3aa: CASSYSGPNYGYTF
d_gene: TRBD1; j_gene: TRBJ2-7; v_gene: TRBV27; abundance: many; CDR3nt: TGTGCCAGCAGTTCCCCGGACAGGAAAACCTACGAGCAGTACTTC; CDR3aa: CASSSPDRKTYEQYF
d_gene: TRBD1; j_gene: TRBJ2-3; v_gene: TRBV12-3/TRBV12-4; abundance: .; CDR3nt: TGTGCCAGCAGTCGCGGACAGGGCACAGATACGCAGTATTTT; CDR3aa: CASSRGQGTDTQYF
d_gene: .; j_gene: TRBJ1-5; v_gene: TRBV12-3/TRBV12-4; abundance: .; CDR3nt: TGTGCCAGCAGTTTAAGGCGGACGGGGCCCCAGCATTTT; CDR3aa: CASSLRRTGPQHF
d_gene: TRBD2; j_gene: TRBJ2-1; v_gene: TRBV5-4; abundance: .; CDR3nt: TGTGCCAGCAGAGGTTCGCGTGCGGGGGGCACCAATGAGCAGTTCTTC; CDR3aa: CASRGSRAGGTNEQFF
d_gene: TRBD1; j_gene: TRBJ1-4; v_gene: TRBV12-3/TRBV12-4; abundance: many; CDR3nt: TGTGCCAGCAGTTTACAGGGGGACGGCGAAAAACTGTTTTTT; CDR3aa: CASSLQGDGEKLFF
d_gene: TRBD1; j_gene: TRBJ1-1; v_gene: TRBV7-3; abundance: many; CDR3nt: TGTGCCAGCAGCTTACAACAGGGGGTCACTGAAGCTTTCTTT; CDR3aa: CASSLQQGVTEAFF
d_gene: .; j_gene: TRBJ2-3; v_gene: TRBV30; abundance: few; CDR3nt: TGTGCCTGGAGTATAACCCCAAGGGAGGCAGATACGCAGTATTTT; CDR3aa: CAWSITPREADTQYF
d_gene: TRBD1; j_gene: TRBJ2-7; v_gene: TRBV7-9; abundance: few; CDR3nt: TGTGCCAGCAGCTCGCCGGGACAGGGTAAAGATGGCTCATACGAGCAGTACTTC; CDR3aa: CASSSPGQGKDGSYEQYF
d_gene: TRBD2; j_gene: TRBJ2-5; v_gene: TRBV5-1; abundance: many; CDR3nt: TGCGCCAGCAGTCTGACTAGCATGTACCAAGAGACCCAGTACTTC; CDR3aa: CASSLTSMYQETQYF
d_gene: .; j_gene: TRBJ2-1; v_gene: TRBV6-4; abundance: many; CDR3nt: TGTGCCAGCAGTGACCCCCTAGGTGAGCAGTTCTTC; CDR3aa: CASSDPLGEQFF
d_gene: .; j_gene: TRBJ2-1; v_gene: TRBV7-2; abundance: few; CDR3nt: TGTGCCTCTGGAGGGGGGATCTACAATGAGCAGTTCTTC; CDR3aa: CASGGGIYNEQFF
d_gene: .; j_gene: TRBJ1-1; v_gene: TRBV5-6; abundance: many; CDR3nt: TGTGCCAGCAGCTTAGGAACTGAAGCTTTCTTT; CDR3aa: CASSLGTEAFF
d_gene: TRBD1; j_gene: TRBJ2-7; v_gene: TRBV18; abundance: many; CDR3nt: TGTGCCAGCTCAGGGGGACAGACTCTCTCCTACGAGCAGTACTTC; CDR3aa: CASSGGQTLSYEQYF
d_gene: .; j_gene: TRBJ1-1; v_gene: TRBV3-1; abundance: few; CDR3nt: TGTGCCAGCAGTCCCGGGTGGGGGGTTCTGGACACTGAAGCTTTCTTT; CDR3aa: CASSPGWGVLDTEAFF
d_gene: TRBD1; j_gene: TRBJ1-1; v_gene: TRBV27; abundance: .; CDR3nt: TGTGCCAGCAGTTTAGAAGGACAGGGCCCTTTCTTT; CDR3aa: CASSLEGQGPFF
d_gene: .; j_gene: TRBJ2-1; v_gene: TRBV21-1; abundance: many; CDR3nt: TGTGCCAGCAGCGGACTCAGGGGGACCTACAATGAGCAGTTCTTC; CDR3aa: CASSGLRGTYNEQFF
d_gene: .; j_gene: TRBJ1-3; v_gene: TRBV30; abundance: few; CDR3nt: TGTGCCTGGAGTGTAAAGGCAGGGTACTCTGGAAACACCATATATTTT; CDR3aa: CAWSVKAGYSGNTIYF
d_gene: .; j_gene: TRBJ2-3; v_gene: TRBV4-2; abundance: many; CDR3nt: TGTGCCAGCAGCCAAGAGTGGGCTACGCAGTATTTT; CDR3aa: CASSQEWATQYF
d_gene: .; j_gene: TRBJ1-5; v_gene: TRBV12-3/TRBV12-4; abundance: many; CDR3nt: TGTGCCAGCAGTTTAGCGGTGTCAGGCAATCAGCCCCAGCATTTT; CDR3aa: CASSLAVSGNQPQHF
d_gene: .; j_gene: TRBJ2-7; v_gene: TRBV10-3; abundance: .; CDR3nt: TGTGCCATCAGTGGAGTCGGGATCCACGAGCAGTACTTC; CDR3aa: CAISGVGIHEQYF
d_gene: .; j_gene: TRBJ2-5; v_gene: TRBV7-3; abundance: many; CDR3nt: TGTGCCAGCAGCTTAAACACGGGATCCGGCGAGACCCAGTACTTC; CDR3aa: CASSLNTGSGETQYF
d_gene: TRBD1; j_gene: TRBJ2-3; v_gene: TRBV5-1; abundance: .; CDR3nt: TGCGCCAGCAGCGTCCCGACAGGGAAGAGGACAGATACGCAGTATTTT; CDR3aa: CASSVPTGKRTDTQYF
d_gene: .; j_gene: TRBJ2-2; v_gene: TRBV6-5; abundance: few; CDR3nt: TGTGCCAGCAGTTACTCGCTAGGATGGGGGTACACCGGGGAGCTGTTTTTT; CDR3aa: CASSYSLGWGYTGELFF
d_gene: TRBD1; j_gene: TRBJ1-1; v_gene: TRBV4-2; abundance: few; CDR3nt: TGTGCCAGCAGCCAAGATGGGGGACAGGGGGCTCGGACTGAAGCTTTCTTT; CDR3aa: CASSQDGGQGARTEAFF
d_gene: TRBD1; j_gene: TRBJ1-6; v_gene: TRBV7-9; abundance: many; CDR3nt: TGTGCCAGCAGCCGTGACGACAGGGGACATTCACCCCTCCACTTT; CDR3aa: CASSRDDRGHSPLHF
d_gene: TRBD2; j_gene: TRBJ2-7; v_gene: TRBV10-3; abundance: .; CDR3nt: TGTGCCATCAGTGTTGGCGGGAGCGGGGTCTACGAGCAGTACTTC; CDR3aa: CAISVGGSGVYEQYF
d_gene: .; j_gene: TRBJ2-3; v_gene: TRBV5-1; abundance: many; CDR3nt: TGCGCCAGCAGCTTCGCGGACACGCAGTATTTT; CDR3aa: CASSFADTQYF
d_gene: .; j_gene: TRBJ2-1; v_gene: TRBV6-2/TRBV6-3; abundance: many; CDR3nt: TGTGCCAGCAGTTACTCGGGAGCTCCCAATGAGCAGTTCTTC; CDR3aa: CASSYSGAPNEQFF
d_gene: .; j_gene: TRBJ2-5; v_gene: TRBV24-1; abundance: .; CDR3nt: TGTGCCACCAGTGACCCCGGTCAAGAGACCCAGTACTTC; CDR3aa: CATSDPGQETQYF
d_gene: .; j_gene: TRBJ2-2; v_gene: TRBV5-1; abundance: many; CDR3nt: TGCGCCAGCAGCTTGACAGGGTTGGACACCGGGGAGCTGTTTTTT; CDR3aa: CASSLTGLDTGELFF
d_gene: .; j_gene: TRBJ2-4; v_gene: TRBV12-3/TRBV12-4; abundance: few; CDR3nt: TGTGCCAGCAGTCCCGACCCCCCACTCATCGCTACCAAAAACATTCAGTACTTC; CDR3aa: CASSPDPPLIATKNIQYF
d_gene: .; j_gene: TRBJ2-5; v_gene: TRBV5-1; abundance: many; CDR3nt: TGCGCCAGCAGCCGTTGGGACACCCAAGAGACCCAGTACTTC; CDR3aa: CASSRWDTQETQYF
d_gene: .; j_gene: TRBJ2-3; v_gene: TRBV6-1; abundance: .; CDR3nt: TGTGCCAGCAGTGAAGCGGGGACTCGCACAGATACGCAGTATTTT; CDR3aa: CASSEAGTRTDTQYF
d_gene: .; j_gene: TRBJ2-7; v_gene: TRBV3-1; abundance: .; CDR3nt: TGTGCCAGCAGCCAAGGGGTTTTCTCCTACGAGCAGTACTTC; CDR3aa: CASSQGVFSYEQYF
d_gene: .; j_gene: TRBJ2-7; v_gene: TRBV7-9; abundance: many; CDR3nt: TGTGCCAGCACTACCTCGGGGGGCCGGGGTGACGAGCAGTACTTC; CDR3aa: CASTTSGGRGDEQYF
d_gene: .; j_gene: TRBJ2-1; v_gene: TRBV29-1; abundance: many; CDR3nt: TGCAGCGTTGGTAGAGAGCAGTTCTTC; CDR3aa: CSVGREQFF
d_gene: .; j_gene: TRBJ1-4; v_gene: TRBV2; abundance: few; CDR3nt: TGTGCCAGCTCATCAGGATTGACTAATGAAAAACTGTTTTTT; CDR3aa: CASSSGLTNEKLFF
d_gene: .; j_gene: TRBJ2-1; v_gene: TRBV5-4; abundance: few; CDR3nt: TGTGCCAGCACCCACTCTTGGAGCGATGAGCAGTTCTTC; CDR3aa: CASTHSWSDEQFF
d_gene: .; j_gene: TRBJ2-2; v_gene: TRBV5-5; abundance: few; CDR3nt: TGTGCCAGCAGCTTGTCTCGGGACAACACCGGGGAGCTGTTTTTT; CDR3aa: CASSLSRDNTGELFF
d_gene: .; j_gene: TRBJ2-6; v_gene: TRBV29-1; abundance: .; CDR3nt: TGCAGCGTTGAATTGGGCAGGGGCTTGCCTGGGGCCAACGTCCTGACTTTC; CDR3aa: CSVELGRGLPGANVLTF
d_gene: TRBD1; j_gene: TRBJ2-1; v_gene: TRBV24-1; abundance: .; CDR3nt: TGTGCCACCAAGGGGGCGAACAATGAGCAGTTCTTC; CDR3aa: CATKGANNEQFF
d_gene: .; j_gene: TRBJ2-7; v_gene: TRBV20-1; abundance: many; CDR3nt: TGCAGTGCTAGACAGGGGTCCACCTACGAGCAGTACTTC; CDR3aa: CSARQGSTYEQYF
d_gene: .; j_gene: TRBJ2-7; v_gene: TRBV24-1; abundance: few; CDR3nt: TGTGCCACCAGTGAATCCGGGGGCTCTTACGAGCAGTACTTC; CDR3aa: CATSESGGSYEQYF
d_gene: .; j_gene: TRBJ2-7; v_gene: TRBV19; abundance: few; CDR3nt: TGTGCCAGTAGTACCGACCACTCCTACGAGCAGTACTTC; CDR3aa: CASSTDHSYEQYF
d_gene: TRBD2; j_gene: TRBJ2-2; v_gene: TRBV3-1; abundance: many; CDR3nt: TGTGCCAGCAGCCGCGGGACTAGCAGCGCCGGGGAGCTGTTTTTT; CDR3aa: CASSRGTSSAGELFF
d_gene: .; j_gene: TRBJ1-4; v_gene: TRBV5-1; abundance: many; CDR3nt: TGCGCCAGCAGCTTGGGAGGGGAGAGGGAAAAACTGTTTTTT; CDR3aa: CASSLGGEREKLFF
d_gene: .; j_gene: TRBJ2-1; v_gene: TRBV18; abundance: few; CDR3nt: TGTGCCAGCTCACCATTAGGGGCCCTCGAGCAGTTCTTC; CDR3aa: CASSPLGALEQFF
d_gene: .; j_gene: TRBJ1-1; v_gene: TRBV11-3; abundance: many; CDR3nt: TGTGCCAGCAGCTTTGACGGAAGAGGGGGAGACACTGAAGCTTTCTTT; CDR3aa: CASSFDGRGGDTEAFF
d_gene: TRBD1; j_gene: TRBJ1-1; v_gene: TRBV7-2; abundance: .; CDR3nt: TGTGCCAGCAGCTTAGCCCCGGACAGGGCTGAAGCTTTCTTT; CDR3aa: CASSLAPDRAEAFF
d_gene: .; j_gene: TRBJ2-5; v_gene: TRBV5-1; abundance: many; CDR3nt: TGCGCCAGCAGCTACTCGATCCAAGAGACCCAGTACTTC; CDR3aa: CASSYSIQETQYF
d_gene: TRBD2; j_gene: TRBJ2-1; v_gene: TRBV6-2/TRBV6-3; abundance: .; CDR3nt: TGTGCCAGCAGTTACCCAGCGGGGGGGCTGTACAATGAGCAGTTCTTC; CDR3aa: CASSYPAGGLYNEQFF